A selection of T cell receptor beta chains follows, all from one sample in a study of T-cell reconstitution after alpha-beta-depleted transplantation in children. TCRdb processed the PCR reads anew with MiXCR; each CDR3 protein has one entry. The table shows 500,000 or so distinct CDR3 sequences, with 30% to 35% occurring only once. Sequencing was performed on PBMCs from the stem cell graft donor, taken from the stem cell graft. The source of these receptors is a human donor who donated a stem cell graft to a child with aplastic anemia. CDR3s include the opening cysteine and the closing phenylalanine or tryptophan. The D gene is left open where the match is weak. Some rows have no size entry. The others give once, few or many, or a class for an expanded clone.

TRBV20-1	TRBD2	TRBJ2-3	-	TGCAGTGCTAGAGAAGCCCAGCGGGAGAGTACAGATACGCAGTATTTT	CSAREAQRESTDTQYF
TRBV4-3	TRBD2	TRBJ2-2	-	TGCGCCAGCAGCCCCTTACTAGCGGGAGACACCGGGGAGCTGTTTTTT	CASSPLLAGDTGELFF
TRBV6-2/TRBV6-3	TRBD2	TRBJ2-1	few	TGTGCCAGCAGCAACGGACTAGCGGGAGGGCGGAATGAGCAGTTCTTC	CASSNGLAGGRNEQFF
TRBV7-9	-	TRBJ2-1	few	TGTGCCAACCCGGGCCCCGGCGCCCATGAGCAGTTCTTC	CANPGPGAHEQFF
TRBV6-2/TRBV6-3	-	TRBJ2-2	-	TGTGCCAGCAAGGGGACTCCGAACACCGGGGAGCTGTTTTTT	CASKGTPNTGELFF
TRBV5-1	-	TRBJ1-3	-	TGCGCCAGCAGCTTGGAAGCGCAGCGCTCTGGAAACACCATATATTTT	CASSLEAQRSGNTIYF
TRBV7-9	-	TRBJ1-1	-	TGTGCCAGCGAGAAGGGTTTGAACACTGAAGCTTTCTTT	CASEKGLNTEAFF
TRBV20-1	TRBD1	TRBJ1-1	few	TGCAGTGCTAGAGGACAGGGTGGCATGAACACTGAAGCTTTCTTT	CSARGQGGMNTEAFF
TRBV28	TRBD2	TRBJ2-1	-	TGTGCCAGCAGGGGTGTGGGCCAGCTAGCGGGGTACAATGAGCAGTTCTTC	CASRGVGQLAGYNEQFF
TRBV15	-	TRBJ1-1	few	TGTGCCACCAGCAGAGATCTTCTAAACACTGAAGCTTTCTTT	CATSRDLLNTEAFF
TRBV11-3	-	TRBJ1-1	-	TGTGCCAGCAGACTCAGGGGTAGGGCTGAAGCTTTCTTT	CASRLRGRAEAFF
TRBV7-2	-	TRBJ1-1	-	TGTGCCAGCAGCTTAGATTTAGGGTGGACTGAAGCTTTCTTT	CASSLDLGWTEAFF
TRBV7-3	-	TRBJ1-1	-	TGTGCCAGCAGCTCCCAGGGTTCGGGCACTGAAGCTTTCTTT	CASSSQGSGTEAFF
TRBV20-1	-	TRBJ2-2	-	TGCAGTGCTAGAGACGGGGGGAACACCGGGGAGCTGTTTTTT	CSARDGGNTGELFF
TRBV12-3/TRBV12-4	TRBD1	TRBJ1-2	-	TGTGCCAGCAGTTTAGGGGACAGGGGCCGGGATGGCTACACCTTC	CASSLGDRGRDGYTF
TRBV7-9	-	TRBJ2-6	few	TGTGCCAGCCACAACGCAGGGGTCACTGGGGCCAACGTCCTGACTTTC	CASHNAGVTGANVLTF
TRBV6-6	-	TRBJ2-5	few	TGTGCCAGCAGTGGGGACTATAGGGGGGGTGACTTC	CASSGDYRGGDF
TRBV11-2	TRBD1	TRBJ2-2	-	TGTGCCAGCAGCTTAAGGCCCCGCGACAGGGAGTTCGGGGAGCTGTTTTTT	CASSLRPRDREFGELFF
TRBV27	-	TRBJ2-7	-	TGTGCCAGCAGTTTAACGCGGGGGCCCTACGAGCAGTACTTC	CASSLTRGPYEQYF
TRBV12-3/TRBV12-4	-	TRBJ1-4	-	TGTGCCAGCAGTTTCCAGGGCTGGGAAAAACTGTTTTTT	CASSFQGWEKLFF
TRBV18	-	TRBJ1-5	-	TGTGCCAGCTCGGACAGTTATCAGCCCCAGCATTTT	CASSDSYQPQHF
TRBV29-1	TRBD2	TRBJ2-3	-	TGCAGCGTTGGGGGAAGCGGGGGGGGAAATGTTTATACGCAGTATTTT	CSVGGSGGGNVYTQYF
TRBV5-5	-	TRBJ1-1	-	TGTGCCAGCAGCCACCCGGGGGGCAAGAGGGAGGCTTTCTTT	CASSHPGGKREAFF
TRBV12-3/TRBV12-4	-	TRBJ1-3	-	TGTGCCAGCAGTTTAGGGGAGGGGAAAGCTGGAAACACCATATATTTT	CASSLGEGKAGNTIYF
TRBV6-2/TRBV6-3	TRBD1	TRBJ2-1	-	TGTGCCAGCAGGGAGACAGGGCGCCCACTTAGGGATGAGCAGTTCTTC	CASRETGRPLRDEQFF
TRBV4-3	-	TRBJ1-6	few	TGCGCCAGCAGCCTATACAGGACTAAGAATTCACCCCTCCACTTT	CASSLYRTKNSPLHF
TRBV29-1	-	TRBJ2-1	-	TGCAGCGTTGGTTTCTTGTCGGGAAAAATAGGTGAGCAGTTCTTC	CSVGFLSGKIGEQFF
TRBV14	-	TRBJ1-5	few	TGTGCCAGCAGCCAATCGATGGGCAATCAGCCCCAGCATTTT	CASSQSMGNQPQHF
TRBV19	-	TRBJ1-4	-	TGTGCCAGTAGTGTGAGCTACTCAACTAATGAAAAACTGTTTTTT	CASSVSYSTNEKLFF
TRBV29-1	-	TRBJ2-2	-	TGCAGCGTTGAAGACCCTTTTTCCAAGGAGCTGTTTTTT	CSVEDPFSKELFF
TRBV27	-	TRBJ1-6	-	TGTGCCAGCAGTGGACAGAATTCACCCCTCCACTTT	CASSGQNSPLHF
TRBV9	-	TRBJ1-1	-	TGTGCCAGCAGCGTAGTTCCGGGTGCGGGCACTGAAGCTTTCTTT	CASSVVPGAGTEAFF
TRBV11-2	-	TRBJ2-7	few	TGTGCCAGCAGCTCCACCATAGAAGCGAGAGGGAACTCCTACGAGCAGTACTTC	CASSSTIEARGNSYEQYF
TRBV20-1	-	TRBJ1-1	-	TGCAGTGCTGGGGCCGGACTCAACACTGAAGCTTTCTTT	CSAGAGLNTEAFF
TRBV12-3/TRBV12-4	TRBD1	TRBJ2-5	few	TGTGCCAGCAGTCGTGACAGGGGAGTTTTTGAGACCCAGTACTTC	CASSRDRGVFETQYF
TRBV29-1	-	TRBJ2-5	-	TGCAGCGTTGCCTACAGGGCCCGGGAGACCCAGTACTTC	CSVAYRARETQYF
TRBV10-3	-	TRBJ2-2	few	TGTGCCATCAGAAAGGAGGTGGAAACCGGGGAGCTGTTTTTT	CAIRKEVETGELFF
TRBV7-2	-	TRBJ1-2	few	TGTGCCAGCTCCTCGTCGGGGGGGCAGTATGGCTACACCTTC	CASSSSGGQYGYTF
TRBV15	TRBD1	TRBJ1-3	few	TGTGCCACCAGCAGAGGACAGGGATACACCATATATTTT	CATSRGQGYTIYF
TRBV12-3/TRBV12-4	-	TRBJ1-2	few	TGTGCCAGCACCTCGCCCCCGAATAACTATGGCTACACCTTC	CASTSPPNNYGYTF
TRBV27	TRBD1	TRBJ2-7	many	TGTGCCAGCAGCTTAGACAGGGGATACGAGCAGTACTTC	CASSLDRGYEQYF
TRBV2	TRBD1	TRBJ1-2	-	TGTGCCAGCAGTGAAGGGCCAGGGGGTCCCCCTAAGGAGGGCTACACCTTC	CASSEGPGGPPKEGYTF
TRBV3-1	TRBD1	TRBJ1-1	-	TGTGCCAGCAGCCCGGGACAGAAGGCTGAAGCTTTCTTT	CASSPGQKAEAFF
TRBV29-1	-	TRBJ2-5	-	TGCAGCGCCGCCCCCAGATTCCAAGAGACCCAGTACTTC	CSAAPRFQETQYF
TRBV3-1	-	TRBJ2-1	-	TGTGCCAGCAGCCCCTTGGGAGAGACAAGGAATGAGCAGTTCTTC	CASSPLGETRNEQFF
TRBV2	TRBD2	TRBJ2-7	-	TGTGCCAGCAGTACCGGACTAGCGGGAGTTATTATCGAGCAGTACTTC	CASSTGLAGVIIEQYF
TRBV5-1	TRBD1	TRBJ1-1	-	TGCGCCAGCAGCTTGGACGCACAGGGGCAGGGCACTGAAGCTTTCTTT	CASSLDAQGQGTEAFF
TRBV7-8	TRBD2	TRBJ2-7	-	TGTGCCAGCAGCTTTAGCGGGAGTAACGAGCAGTACTTC	CASSFSGSNEQYF
TRBV4-3	-	TRBJ2-5	-	TGCGCCAGCAGCCAAGACAGGGCAGAGACCCAGTACTTC	CASSQDRAETQYF
TRBV27	TRBD1	TRBJ2-5	few	TGTGCCAGCAGTTTATCCCTTCAATCTGGACAGGGTGAGACCCAGTACTTC	CASSLSLQSGQGETQYF
TRBV3-1	TRBD1	TRBJ1-1	few	TGTGCCAGCACCCAGAGGACAGGGAGGGGTGAAGCTTTCTTT	CASTQRTGRGEAFF